This T cell receptor (beta chain) was observed in a study of blood T cell repertoires in COVID-19. Study details: Researchers got acute and convalescent COVID-19 samples from the United States, Italy and Spain. The cDNA or gDNA used as material had been derived from T cells, B-cell-depleted T cells, or PBMCs.

Germline V CDR1 and CDR2: GTSNPN, SVGIG (reference sequence). V shed 4 bases and J shed 0 bases, with 9 bases lying between them. CDR3 length: 13 residues. How the authors handled the data: Amplification of reference gene primers provided the estimated nucleated cell counts. Sequenced by immunoSEQ multiplex PCR; TCRdb stores in-frame clones only, minus some. V and J calls and clone size are those listed in that table; D and trimming were worked out from the DNA. This sample has approximately 300,000 clones, with 85% to 90% found just once. The receptor comes from a woman aged 40 to 50 with acute or convalescent COVID-19. The sequencing sample was made of peripheral blood. The genes are TRBV30 and TRBJ1-2, with a weak D call TRBD1 (6 bases). The CDR3: CAWTQGSNYGYTF. CDR3 sequence (DNA): TGTGCCTGGACACAGGGATCTAACTATGGCTACACCTTC.